One and the same sample provided the 24 T cell receptor beta chains below, sequenced in a study of sequential checkpoint blockade in melanoma. The assay was immunoSEQ multiplex PCR, and TCRdb's table has in-frame clones only and misses some. This table holds about 3,500 clones, about a sixth found once. Treatment denoted: randomized to nivolumab then ipilimumab (arm A) or the reverse (arm B). The sample in question was tumor tissue (inferred from file names), obtained from a patient given nivolumab and ipilimumab in sequence. The source of these receptors is a human donor with melanoma.

The rearrangement joins TRBV1 to TRBJ2-7; TRBD1, as called in the table, went unchecked against the DNA. TRBV1 is listed as a pseudogene. CDR3 length: 14 residues. CDR3 sequence reads: CASSQGQGISGQYF. The CDR3 bases are TGCGCCAGCAGCCAGGGACAGGGAATAAGCGGACAGTACTTC.

The V call is TRBV10-2, the J call TRBJ2-7, with 8 bases lining up with TRBD2. The V segment lost 3 bases and the J segment 1 base; nucleotides outside the gene matches: 2. The germline gives CDR1 WSHSY, CDR2 SAAADI. The CDR3 is 14 amino acids. DNA of the CDR3: TGCGCCAGCAGTGACCGGGAGGGTTCCTACGAGCAGTACTTC. The encoded protein is CASSDREGSYEQYF.

This clone was counted ten times or more. CDR3: CASSTRTGVDYGYTF. The CDR3 DNA reads as TGTGCCAGCAGCACAAGGACAGGGGTGGACTATGGCTACACCTTC. This rearrangement joins TRBV11-3 to TRBJ1-2, with 9 bases aligning to TRBD1. The CDR3 totals 15 residues. Germline values: CDR1 SGHNT, CDR2 YENEEA. V was pared by 5 bases and J by 3 bases, with 7 bases of the junction left unmatched.

This clone occurred a few times. This rearrangement joins TRBV15 to TRBJ2-1, with TRBD2 identical over 8 bases. J lost 6 bases, V lost 1 base, and 5 bases had no gene match. Germline CDR1 reads LNHNV; CDR2 reads YYDKDF (reference sequence). The CDR3 length is 15 residues. In nucleotides, the CDR3 is TGTGCCACCAGCAGAGGCCAGCGGGAGCGCAATGAGCAGTTCTTC. Translation gives CATSRGQRERNEQFF.

The rearrangement joins TRBV28 to TRBJ2-7; tentatively, D is TRBD1 (6 bases). V was shortened by 2 bases and J by 2 bases, with 10 bases between the two germline ends. This CDR3 has 14 residues. Germline V gene sequence: CDR1 MDHEN, CDR2 SYDVKM. The CDR3 loop is CASSLGGRTYEQYF. The CDR3, as DNA: TGTGCCAGCAGTTTAGGGGGCCGGACCTACGAGCAGTACTTC. The full variable domain, rest sourced from reference TRBV28 and TRBJ2-7, is DVKVTQSSRYLVKRTGEKVFLECVQDMDHENMFWYRQDPGLGLRLIYFSYDVKMKEKGDIPEGYSVSREKKERFSLILESASTNQTSMYLCASSLGGRTYEQYFGPGTRLTVT.

This rearrangement joins TRBV11-3 to TRBJ2-6, with no clear D. Germline V lookup: CDR1 SGHNT, CDR2 YENEEA. Trimming cost V 3 bases and J 4 bases, with 7 bases left between them. This CDR3 has 14 amino acids. CDR3: CASSFLSGANVLTF. The CDR3, as DNA: TGTGCCAGCAGCTTTCTCTCCGGGGCCAACGTCCTGACTTTC.

This clone was seen ten or more times. The gene calls are TRBV11-3 and TRBJ1-2; 7 bases are shared with TRBD1. The germline CDR1 and CDR2 sequences are SGHNT and YENEEA. The CDR3 sequence is 14 residues long. V shed 2 bases and J 4 bases; nucleotides not matched to a gene: 4. CDR3 DNA sequence: TGTGCCAGCAGCTTACGACAGGGAGGCTATGGCTACACCTTC. Translating it yields CASSLRQGGYGYTF.

This clone has ten or more counts. The chain couples TRBV11-3 to TRBJ2-5; D is possibly TRBD1 or TRBD2 (5 bases each). Deletions cut 5 bases from V and 1 base from J, with 17 bases between. CDR1 is SGHNT, CDR2 YENEEA, per germline. CDR3 length: 16 amino acids. Here the CDR3 reads CASSPVSGALQETQYF. In DNA, the CDR3 is TGTGCCAGCAGCCCAGTCTCCGGGGCGCTCCAAGAGACCCAGTACTTC.

In its sample, this clone was seen many times. The chain links TRBV11-3 to TRBJ2-1; TRBD2 matches at 8 bases. This CDR3 contains 16 residues. V dropped 4 bases and J dropped 1; count of bases not matched to a gene: 6. Germline values: CDR1 SGHNT, CDR2 YENEEA. CDR3 bases: TGTGCCAGCAGCTCTCAGCGGGAGAAGTCCTACAATGAGCAGTTCTTC. Encoded protein: CASSSQREKSYNEQFF. The complete variable domain, with remaining parts taken from reference TRBV11-3 and TRBJ2-1, reads EAGVVQSPRYKIIEKKQPVAFWCNPISGHNTLYWYLQNLGQGPELLIRYENEEAVDDSQLPKDRFSAERLKGVDSTLKIQPAELGDSAVYLCASSSQREKSYNEQFFGPGTRLTVL.

This clone turned up a few times. V is TRBV28 and J is TRBJ1-5; 9 nucleotides align to TRBD1. This CDR3 spans 16 amino acids. Germline V CDR1 and CDR2: MDHEN, SYDVKM. With V trimmed by 6 bases and J by 6 bases, 12 bases remained unmatched. The CDR3 spells CASRRSGTGSIQPQHF. The CDR3 coding sequence is TGTGCCAGCAGGCGATCCGGGACAGGGAGTATTCAGCCCCAGCATTTT.

Judged by abundance, this clone is medium-sized (0.01 to 0.1%). The chain recombines TRBV9 with TRBJ2-3; tentatively, D is TRBD1 or TRBD2 (5 bases each). From germline, CDR1 is SGDLS and CDR2 YYNGEE. V gave up 0 bases and J gave up 6 bases, with 11 bases separating them. The CDR3 spans 14 residues. CDR3 DNA sequence: TGTGCCAGCAGCGTAGCGGGGCAGTCGGATACGCAGTATTTT. Translation: CASSVAGQSDTQYF.

The chain combines TRBV19 with TRBJ1-1, with 8 bases identical to TRBD1. Germline V gene lookup returns CDR1 LNHDA and CDR2 SQIVND (reference sequence). There are 13 residues in the CDR3. V lost 11 bases to trimming and J lost 1 base; unmatched junction nucleotides: 6. The CDR3 DNA follows: TGTGCCGCCGGCGGACAGGGGAACACTGAAGCTTTCTTT. Protein product: CAAGGQGNTEAFF.

The table lists this clone with a few counts. The chain has TRBV6-8 and TRBJ2-1, with 9 bases matching TRBD2. Germline CDR1 reads MNHGY; CDR2 reads SAAAGT. The CDR3 covers 13 residues. V shed 10 bases and J 8 bases; nucleotides not matched to a gene: 9. CDR3 DNA sequence: TGTGCCACCAAACAAGGCGGGGGGGATGAGCAGTTCTTC. This encodes CATKQGGGDEQFF.

This clone was counted between two and nine times. The chain carries TRBV6-8 and TRBJ2-2, with 13 bases that match TRBD2. The CDR3 is made up of 16 amino acids. V gave up 7 bases and J gave up 4 bases; unmatched junction bases: 6. Germline CDR1 and CDR2: MNHGY and SAAAGT. In DNA form, the CDR3 reads TGTGCCAGCATCGGACTAGCGGGAGTAGGCACCGGGGAGCTGTTTTTT. Protein sequence: CASIGLAGVGTGELFF.

The chain combines TRBV5-1 with TRBJ1-2; weak D call: TRBD1 (5 bases). V lost 2 bases and J lost 4, with 12 bases in between. The CDR3 runs 14 residues. Germline CDR1 is SGHRS and CDR2 is YFSETQ. The CDR3 loop reads CASSFEGAAYGYTF. CDR3 bases: TGCGCCAGCAGCTTTGAAGGGGCAGCCTATGGCTACACCTTC.

This clone has just a few counts. This chain links TRBV28 with TRBJ1-5; 9 bases map to TRBD1. CDR3 length: 15 amino acids. J was trimmed by 2 bases and V by 6 bases; bases with no gene match: 5. CDR1 is MDHEN and CDR2 is SYDVKM in the germline V gene. Here the CDR3 reads CASSRTGVGNQPQHF. The CDR3 nucleotides read TGTGCCAGCAGCAGGACAGGGGTCGGCAATCAGCCCCAGCATTTT.

This clone turned up a few times. The chain employs TRBV28 and TRBJ1-4; D unclear. V was shortened by 7 bases and J by 8 bases, with 14 bases between the two germline ends. The CDR3 sequence is 13 residues long. Germline assignment: CDR1 MDHEN and CDR2 SYDVKM. The CDR3 DNA sequence: TGTGCCAGCATGGAAGAGGCAGTCGAAAAACTGTTTTTT. Amino acid sequence: CASMEEAVEKLFF. Supplemented by reference TRBV28 and TRBJ1-4, the full variable domain reads DVKVTQSSRYLVKRTGEKVFLECVQDMDHENMFWYRQDPGLGLRLIYFSYDVKMKEKGDIPEGYSVSREKKERFSLILESASTNQTSMYLCASMEEAVEKLFFGSGTQLSVL.

V and J are TRBV6-8 and TRBJ1-1; 9 bases line up with TRBD1. The V gene's germline CDR1 is MNHGY and CDR2 SAAAGT. This CDR3 spans 15 amino acids. Trimming cost V 7 bases and J 4 bases; bases outside gene matches: 10. The CDR3 coding sequence is TGTGCCAGCAAAATGGACAGGGGAGGCATCACTGAAGCTTTCTTT. Translation gives CASKMDRGGITEAFF.

This clone appeared many times. The chain links TRBV11-3 to TRBJ2-2; TRBD2 matches 14 bases. With V trimmed by 3 bases and J by 0 bases, 0 bases remained unmatched. Germline V gives CDR1 SGHNT, CDR2 YENEEA. The CDR3 runs 17 residues. CDR3 in DNA: TGTGCCAGCAGCTTGGGACTAGCGGGAGCGAACACCGGGGAGCTGTTTTTT. Protein product: CASSLGLAGANTGELFF.

Only a few counts were recorded for this clone. The chain uses TRBV6-8 and TRBJ2-2; tentatively, D is TRBD1 or TRBD2 (7 bases each). CDR1 is MNHGY and CDR2 is SAAAGT in the germline V gene. V shed 7 bases and J shed 0 bases, with 15 bases lying between them. This CDR3 is built from 16 residues. Here the CDR3 DNA reads TGTGCCAGCACTTCCAGGGGGGGCGCGAACACCGGGGAGCTGTTTTTT. It translates to CASTSRGGANTGELFF.

Judged by abundance, this clone is medium-sized (0.01 to 0.1%). The V call is TRBV11-3, the J call TRBJ1-5; D call uncertain. The CDR3 is 14 amino acids. The V gene lost 5 bases and the J gene lost 2 bases, with 10 bases spanning the gap. The germline V gene has CDR1 SGHNT and CDR2 YENEEA. The CDR3 loop is CASSPKAGNQPQHF. Written as DNA, the CDR3 is TGTGCCAGCAGCCCAAAGGCAGGCAATCAGCCCCAGCATTTT.

By proportion, this clone is medium-sized (0.01 to 0.1%). The chain couples TRBV11-3 to TRBJ2-3, with 7 bases identical to TRBD2. Trimming cost V 0 bases and J 6 bases; bases outside gene matches: 3. Germline values: CDR1 SGHNT, CDR2 YENEEA. The CDR3 extends over 14 amino acids. The CDR3 nucleotides read TGTGCCAGCAGCTTAGAAGTGGGGGGGGATACGCAGTATTTT. This codes for CASSLEVGGDTQYF. Drawing the rest from reference TRBV11-3 and TRBJ2-3, the complete variable domain is EAGVVQSPRYKIIEKKQPVAFWCNPISGHNTLYWYLQNLGQGPELLIRYENEEAVDDSQLPKDRFSAERLKGVDSTLKIQPAELGDSAVYLCASSLEVGGDTQYFGPGTRLTVL.

Relative to its sample, this clone is medium-sized. The chain is built from TRBV9 and TRBJ1-2, with D possibly being TRBD1 (5 bases). V lost 3 bases and J 4 bases, leaving 13 bases between the germline ends. The length of the CDR3 is 14 residues. Germline CDR1 reads SGDLS; CDR2 reads YYNGEE. The CDR3 region is CASSAGTAVYGYTF. DNA of the CDR3: TGTGCCAGCAGCGCCGGGACCGCGGTCTATGGCTACACCTTC. Supplemented by reference TRBV9 and TRBJ1-2, the full variable domain reads DSGVTQTPKHLITATGQRVTLRCSPRSGDLSVYWYQQSLDQGLQFLIQYYNGEERAKGNILERFSAQQFPDLHSELNLSSLELGDSALYFCASSAGTAVYGYTFGSGTRLTVV.

The V gene is TRBV18, the J gene TRBJ2-7; the D gene is possibly TRBD1 (6 bases). The V end was cut by 3 bases, the J end by 2 bases, with 14 bases between. The germline V gene encodes CDR1 KGHSH and CDR2 LQKENI. The CDR3 consists of 15 residues. In nucleotides, the CDR3 is TGTGCCAGCTCACCGGAAGGGAACAGGGCCTACGAGCAGTACTTC. Protein: CASSPEGNRAYEQYF.